The rows below give T cell receptor beta chains drawn from one sample of a study of early T cells in non-severe SARS-CoV-2 infection. TCRdb re-analysed the 5' RACE reads in MiXCR, keeping a single row per CDR3 protein. The repertoire holds roughly 60,000 distinct CDR3 sequences, with roughly 13% as singletons. The sequenced sample consisted of whole blood. The receptors were sampled from an adult who was a healthcare worker with PCR-confirmed SARS-CoV-2 infection or an uninfected control (not recorded which). The CDR3 runs from the conserved cysteine through the conserved F or W. The D gene is left open where the match is weak. The size of a clone is reported for some rows only, either as once, few or many, or as a class for expanded clones.

v_call: TRBV5-1
clone_size: .
d_call: .
j_call: TRBJ1-1
cdr3_nt: TGCGCCAGCAGCTTGGTCGGCTTTGAGGGCACTGAAGCTTTCTTT
cdr3_aa: CASSLVGFEGTEAFF

v_call: TRBV12-3/TRBV12-4
clone_size: few
d_call: .
j_call: TRBJ2-4
cdr3_nt: TGTGCCAGCAGCTATGGGGGCGCCAAAAACATTCAGTACTTC
cdr3_aa: CASSYGGAKNIQYF

v_call: TRBV4-1
clone_size: .
d_call: .
j_call: TRBJ1-1
cdr3_nt: TGCGCCAGCAGCCGCTCAGGCTCAGGGAACATGAACACTGAAGCTTTCTTT
cdr3_aa: CASSRSGSGNMNTEAFF

v_call: TRBV7-9
clone_size: .
d_call: TRBD2
j_call: TRBJ2-1
cdr3_nt: TGTGCCAGCAGCCGGGTCTCTAGCGGGGGGAACCCGTTCTTC
cdr3_aa: CASSRVSSGGNPFF

v_call: TRBV20-1
clone_size: many
d_call: .
j_call: TRBJ1-1
cdr3_nt: TGCAGTGCTAGCTTAGTCCTAGGGGTGAACACTGAAGCTTTCTTT
cdr3_aa: CSASLVLGVNTEAFF

v_call: TRBV18
clone_size: few
d_call: .
j_call: TRBJ2-7
cdr3_nt: TGTGCCAGCTCACCCACAGGTGGGACACCCTACGAGCAGTACTTC
cdr3_aa: CASSPTGGTPYEQYF

v_call: TRBV9
clone_size: few
d_call: .
j_call: TRBJ1-6
cdr3_nt: TGTGCCAGCAGCCTCGACCTGGGGCTCATTAGCTCCTATAATTCACCCCTCCACTTT
cdr3_aa: CASSLDLGLISSYNSPLHF

v_call: TRBV28
clone_size: few
d_call: .
j_call: TRBJ2-3
cdr3_nt: TGTGCCAGCAGTTTCCCCTCGGGGGATACGCAGTATTTT
cdr3_aa: CASSFPSGDTQYF

v_call: TRBV6-6
clone_size: few
d_call: .
j_call: TRBJ2-5
cdr3_nt: TGTGCCAGCAGTTACTCTCCGGCTGAGACCCAGTACTTC
cdr3_aa: CASSYSPAETQYF

v_call: TRBV20-1
clone_size: many
d_call: .
j_call: TRBJ2-1
cdr3_nt: TGCAGTGCTAGAGATCGCGGGGAAAATGAGCAGTTCTTC
cdr3_aa: CSARDRGENEQFF

v_call: TRBV12-3/TRBV12-4
clone_size: many
d_call: .
j_call: TRBJ2-3
cdr3_nt: TGTGCCAGCAGTTTGGGGGGCGGGGGAGATACGCAGTATTTT
cdr3_aa: CASSLGGGGDTQYF

v_call: TRBV29-1
clone_size: few
d_call: .
j_call: TRBJ2-7
cdr3_nt: TGCAGCGTTCGGGGCAGCTACGAGCAGTACTTC
cdr3_aa: CSVRGSYEQYF

v_call: TRBV7-6
clone_size: large
d_call: .
j_call: TRBJ2-7
cdr3_nt: TGTGCCAGCAGCCTGGTGGGGTCCGAGCAGTACTTC
cdr3_aa: CASSLVGSEQYF

v_call: TRBV12-3/TRBV12-4
clone_size: many
d_call: TRBD1
j_call: TRBJ2-1
cdr3_nt: TGTGCCAGCAGTAGACAGGGGGCTAGGAGTGAGCAGTTCTTC
cdr3_aa: CASSRQGARSEQFF

v_call: TRBV7-8
clone_size: .
d_call: .
j_call: TRBJ2-6
cdr3_nt: TGTGCCAGCAATAGGGCAGGGTACTCTGGGGCCAACGTCCTGACTTTC
cdr3_aa: CASNRAGYSGANVLTF

v_call: TRBV6-1
clone_size: many
d_call: .
j_call: TRBJ1-5
cdr3_nt: TGTGCCAGCAGGACCAGGCCAGACAATCAGCCCCAGCATTTT
cdr3_aa: CASRTRPDNQPQHF

v_call: TRBV19
clone_size: few
d_call: TRBD2
j_call: TRBJ2-1
cdr3_nt: TGTGCCACCGGGGGGAATGAGCAGTTCTTC
cdr3_aa: CATGGNEQFF

v_call: TRBV27
clone_size: medium-sized
d_call: .
j_call: TRBJ2-7
cdr3_nt: TGTGCCAGCAGTTTATCGGGCAGTAGGTACGAGCAGTACTTC
cdr3_aa: CASSLSGSRYEQYF

v_call: TRBV11-2
clone_size: .
d_call: .
j_call: TRBJ2-1
cdr3_nt: TGTGCCAGCAGCTTCCTTTGGAAGGACAATGTGCAGTTCTTC
cdr3_aa: CASSFLWKDNVQFF

v_call: TRBV12-3/TRBV12-4
clone_size: few
d_call: .
j_call: TRBJ1-5
cdr3_nt: TGTGCCAGCAGTCTCCGAGACAAGGAGCATTTT
cdr3_aa: CASSLRDKEHF

v_call: TRBV10-3
clone_size: .
d_call: TRBD2
j_call: TRBJ2-7
cdr3_nt: TGTGCCATCAGTGATACGACTAGCCAGTACGAGCAGTACTTC
cdr3_aa: CAISDTTSQYEQYF

v_call: TRBV12-3/TRBV12-4
clone_size: .
d_call: .
j_call: TRBJ2-1
cdr3_nt: TGTGCCAGCATCCAACAGGGCTCCTACAATGAGCAGTTCTTC
cdr3_aa: CASIQQGSYNEQFF

v_call: TRBV4-1
clone_size: .
d_call: .
j_call: TRBJ2-7
cdr3_nt: TGCGCCAGCAGCCAAGGGGACCTCCCCTCCTACGAGCAGTACTTC
cdr3_aa: CASSQGDLPSYEQYF

v_call: TRBV18
clone_size: few
d_call: .
j_call: TRBJ2-3
cdr3_nt: TGTGCCAGCCCGAGAGATACGCAGTATTTT
cdr3_aa: CASPRDTQYF

v_call: TRBV20-1
clone_size: few
d_call: .
j_call: TRBJ2-7
cdr3_nt: TGCAGTGCTAGGGGACACGAGAGCTCCTACGAGCAGTACTTC
cdr3_aa: CSARGHESSYEQYF

v_call: TRBV2
clone_size: .
d_call: .
j_call: TRBJ2-7
cdr3_nt: TGTGCCAGCAAACCAGGGGCCTACGAGCAGTACTTC
cdr3_aa: CASKPGAYEQYF

v_call: TRBV10-1
clone_size: few
d_call: .
j_call: TRBJ2-7
cdr3_nt: TGCGCCAGCAGTGAACGGGGGTCACCCTACGAGCAGTACTTC
cdr3_aa: CASSERGSPYEQYF

v_call: TRBV7-2
clone_size: .
d_call: TRBD1
j_call: TRBJ2-2
cdr3_nt: TGTGCCAGCAGCTTACGGGACAGAAGTCGTTCCGGGGAGCTGTTTTTT
cdr3_aa: CASSLRDRSRSGELFF

v_call: TRBV10-2
clone_size: .
d_call: .
j_call: TRBJ2-1
cdr3_nt: TGCGCCACCACGTTCGTGGCCAACAACTACAATGAGCAGTTCTTC
cdr3_aa: CATTFVANNYNEQFF

v_call: TRBV4-3
clone_size: .
d_call: .
j_call: TRBJ1-3
cdr3_nt: TGCGCCAGCAGCCAGGGACTTTCTGGAAACACCATATATTTT
cdr3_aa: CASSQGLSGNTIYF

v_call: TRBV2
clone_size: .
d_call: .
j_call: TRBJ2-1
cdr3_nt: TGTGCCAGCAGTCGAAAGGGCGCCTACAATGAGCAGTTCTTC
cdr3_aa: CASSRKGAYNEQFF

v_call: TRBV6-6
clone_size: .
d_call: .
j_call: TRBJ2-1
cdr3_nt: TGTGCCAGCAGTGAACAGTACAATGAGCAGTTCTTC
cdr3_aa: CASSEQYNEQFF

v_call: TRBV10-3
clone_size: many
d_call: TRBD2
j_call: TRBJ2-1
cdr3_nt: TGTGCCATCAAAGGAGGGACTAGCGGGACTACCAGCTCCTACAATGAGCAGTTCTTC
cdr3_aa: CAIKGGTSGTTSSYNEQFF

v_call: TRBV6-1
clone_size: many
d_call: .
j_call: TRBJ1-6
cdr3_nt: TGTGCCAGCAATCCTCTAACGGAGAATTCACCCCTCCACTTT
cdr3_aa: CASNPLTENSPLHF

v_call: TRBV2
clone_size: .
d_call: .
j_call: TRBJ2-1
cdr3_nt: TGTGCCAGCAGTATAACAGGGAGTGAGCAGTTCTTC
cdr3_aa: CASSITGSEQFF

v_call: TRBV6-6
clone_size: .
d_call: .
j_call: TRBJ1-4
cdr3_nt: TGTGCCAGCAGTTACACAGGAATGGGGGGTGAAAAACTGTTTTTT
cdr3_aa: CASSYTGMGGEKLFF

v_call: TRBV20-1
clone_size: few
d_call: TRBD1
j_call: TRBJ1-2
cdr3_nt: TGCAGTGCTGAGACAGGGAAAAGGGGGCACGGCTATGGCTACACCTTC
cdr3_aa: CSAETGKRGHGYGYTF

v_call: TRBV28
clone_size: .
d_call: .
j_call: TRBJ2-1
cdr3_nt: TGTGCCAGCAGTCGTGACCAGTACAATGAGCAGTTCTTC
cdr3_aa: CASSRDQYNEQFF

v_call: TRBV7-9
clone_size: .
d_call: .
j_call: TRBJ2-5
cdr3_nt: TGTGCCAGCAGCCCACAGTGGGAGACCCAGTACTTC
cdr3_aa: CASSPQWETQYF

v_call: TRBV6-6
clone_size: .
d_call: .
j_call: TRBJ1-1
cdr3_nt: TGTGCCAGCAGTTACGCGGGAACCAACACTGAAGCTTTCTTT
cdr3_aa: CASSYAGTNTEAFF

v_call: TRBV7-9
clone_size: .
d_call: .
j_call: TRBJ2-7
cdr3_nt: TGTGCCAGCAGCTTGAACCGGGAGCAGTACTTC
cdr3_aa: CASSLNREQYF

v_call: TRBV12-3/TRBV12-4
clone_size: many
d_call: TRBD2
j_call: TRBJ2-1
cdr3_nt: TGTGCCAGCAGCCCCACCCCGGGGGGCTCCTACAATGAGCAGTTCTTC
cdr3_aa: CASSPTPGGSYNEQFF

v_call: TRBV28
clone_size: .
d_call: .
j_call: TRBJ2-2
cdr3_nt: TGTGCCAGCGGGTCCCAAAGCAGAAACACCGGGGAGCTGTTTTTT
cdr3_aa: CASGSQSRNTGELFF

v_call: TRBV7-2
clone_size: many
d_call: .
j_call: TRBJ2-7
cdr3_nt: TGTGCCAGCAGCTCGAATCGGCCCTACGAGCAGTACTTC
cdr3_aa: CASSSNRPYEQYF

v_call: TRBV7-3
clone_size: .
d_call: TRBD2
j_call: TRBJ2-2
cdr3_nt: TGTGCCAGCAGCTTACTCGCGGGAGGGCCTATAGACGCCGGGGAGCTGTTTTTT
cdr3_aa: CASSLLAGGPIDAGELFF

v_call: TRBV27
clone_size: few
d_call: TRBD2
j_call: TRBJ2-2
cdr3_nt: TGTGCCAGCAGTCGGGCTAGCGGGGGCACGAACACCGGGGAGCTGTTTTTT
cdr3_aa: CASSRASGGTNTGELFF

v_call: TRBV11-2
clone_size: many
d_call: .
j_call: TRBJ2-7
cdr3_nt: TGTGCCAGCAGTCTTCTCGGAGGGGGCTACGAGCAGTACTTC
cdr3_aa: CASSLLGGGYEQYF

v_call: TRBV12-3/TRBV12-4
clone_size: .
d_call: .
j_call: TRBJ1-6
cdr3_nt: TGTGCCAGCAGTGCCAGCTCCTATAATTCACCCCTCCACTTT
cdr3_aa: CASSASSYNSPLHF

v_call: TRBV6-6
clone_size: few
d_call: .
j_call: TRBJ1-1
cdr3_nt: TGTGCCAGCAGCCACGCGGACCAGCAAAACACTGAAGCTTTCTTT
cdr3_aa: CASSHADQQNTEAFF

v_call: TRBV29-1
clone_size: few
d_call: .
j_call: TRBJ2-7
cdr3_nt: TGCAGCGTTGCTCGGCAGGGTCAGGGCGAGCAGTACTTC
cdr3_aa: CSVARQGQGEQYF

v_call: TRBV28
clone_size: few
d_call: TRBD1
j_call: TRBJ1-1
cdr3_nt: TGTGCCAGCAGTTTGGGTTCCGGGACAGGGGACACTGAAGCTTTCTTT
cdr3_aa: CASSLGSGTGDTEAFF